This TCR beta chain was recovered during a study of T cells after yellow fever vaccination. Study-wide context: SMART-Seq v4 Ultra Low Input served to prepare low-cell-number fractions.

This clonotype has a handful of counts. A process of 5'RACE template switching, which added a universal primer site and UMIs, was used to make TCR cDNA. TCRdb re-called the 5' RACE reads with MiXCR, one entry per CDR3 protein. The sample includes some 350,000 distinct CDR3 sequences, 8% to 10% of them seen just once. Sequencing was performed on PBMCs, taken on the day of the first yellow fever vaccination. The source of this sequence is a man aged 18-30 years who received the YFV17D yellow fever vaccine.

The DNA for the CDR3 is TGTGCCAGCAGCTTGGCGGGGGTTGGAGCTTTCTTT. It is translated as CASSLAGVGAFF. The chain combines TRBV5-4 with TRBJ1-1; tentatively, D is TRBD1 (5 bases). Germline CDR1 SGHNT, CDR2 YYREEE (reference sequence). Trimming removed 0 bases at V and 10 bases at J, with 10 bases between. The CDR3 runs 12 residues.